These 8 T cell receptor beta chains share one sample of origin, sequenced in a study of read filtering for tumor transcriptome and immune sequencing. This library used approximately 390 ng RNA and molecular barcoded adaptors spanning alpha/delta and beta/gamma chains. TCRdb re-called the reads with MiXCR, one entry per CDR3 protein. The sample has some 9,000 distinct CDR3 sequences, approximately 16% seen once. Source material: a population of CD138-negative cells sorted from bone marrow. These TCRs come from a donor at least 40 years old with multiple myeloma.

This clonotype appeared many times. An end of the junction differs from the germline gene, which may be a read error. The chain couples TRBV12-3 or TRBV12-4 to TRBJ2-5; 11 bases are a match to TRBD2. The CDR3 contains 14 residues. CDR3 bases: TGTGCCAGCAGTCTAGCGGGGGGTCGAGAGACCCAGTACTTC. Protein: CASSLAGGRETQYF.

This clonotype was detected ten times or more. The J gene is TRBJ2-2, the V gene TRBV19, with TRBD1 matching 8 bases. The V gene's germline CDR1 is LNHDA and CDR2 SQIVND (reference sequence). This CDR3 has 14 residues. V shed 5 bases, J shed 7 bases, and the junction held 6 bases outside the gene matches. The CDR3 region has the DNA TGTGCCAGTAGTGCGGGACAGGCGCGCGGGGAGCTGTTTTTT. This sequence encodes CASSAGQARGELFF.

This clonotype counts as medium-sized (0.01 to 0.1%). The rearrangement links TRBV20-1 to TRBJ2-7; 11 bases align to TRBD2. V trimming: 2 bases; J trimming: 1 base; junction bases outside the gene matches: 7. The CDR3 loop spans 16 amino acids. The germline V gene encodes CDR1 DFQATT and CDR2 SNEGSKA (reference sequence). The CDR3 coding sequence is TGCAGTGCTAGACCGTTAACTAGCGGGAGTTCCTACGAGCAGTACTTC. Translation: CSARPLTSGSSYEQYF.

This clonotype was seen many times. The CDR3 is CASSLENIQYF. In DNA form, the CDR3 reads TGCGCCAGCAGCCTCGAGAACATTCAGTACTTC. This sequence joins TRBV5-1 and TRBJ2-4; D ambiguous. This CDR3 is 11 amino acids long. Germline CDR1 SGHRS, CDR2 YFSETQ. Trimming left V 4 bases short and J 7 bases short, with 6 bases between.

This clonotype was observed many times. CDR3 sequence reads: CASSETGTVTQYF. The CDR3 DNA follows: TGTGCCAGCAGCGAGACCGGGACGGTCACCCAGTACTTC. The chain recombines TRBV9 with TRBJ2-5, with D perhaps assigned TRBD1 or TRBD2 (5 bases each). The CDR3 sequence is 13 residues long. CDR1 is SGDLS, CDR2 YYNGEE, per germline. Trimming cost V 3 bases and J 8 bases, with 14 bases left between them. The whole variable domain, filled in from reference TRBV9 and TRBJ2-5, reads DSGVTQTPKHLITATGQRVTLRCSPRSGDLSVYWYQQSLDQGLQFLIQYYNGEERAKGNILERFSAQQFPDLHSELNLSSLELGDSALYFCASSETGTVTQYFGPGTRLLVL.

This clonotype is labeled medium-sized. V usage is TRBV24-1 and J usage is TRBJ2-3; 8 positions agree with TRBD2. Germline CDR1 and CDR2: KGHDR and SFDVKD. This CDR3 is built from 15 residues. V dropped 5 bases and J dropped 1; count of bases not matched to a gene: 4. The CDR3 region is CATSGRAGGTDTQYF. In DNA, the CDR3 is TGTGCCACCAGTGGGAGAGCGGGGGGCACAGATACGCAGTATTTT.

This clonotype was counted only a few times. Just one base apart from a much larger clone, this may be a read error. The gene calls are TRBV7-2 and TRBJ2-5, with TRBD2 identical over 10 bases. Germline V gene sequence: CDR1 SGHTA, CDR2 FQGNSA. The CDR3 extends over 17 amino acids. The chain's CDR3 is CASSLGVLAGVGETLYF. CDR3 DNA sequence: TGTGCCAGCAGCTTAGGGGTTCTAGCGGGGGTGGGAGAGACCCTGTACTTC.

By frequency in the sample, this clonotype is medium-sized. The rearrangement uses TRBV30 and TRBJ2-1; 9 nucleotides align to TRBD1. The V gene end was trimmed by 5 bases and the J gene end by 7 bases; junction bases not matched to a gene: 6. There are 13 residues in the CDR3. Per germline, CDR1 GTSNPN and CDR2 SVGIG (reference sequence). The DNA for the CDR3 is TGTGCCTGGCCGGGACAGGGAGGAAATGAGCAGTTCTTC. Protein sequence: CAWPGQGGNEQFF. The full variable domain, completed using reference TRBV30 and TRBJ2-1, is SQTIHQWPATLVQPVGSPLSLECTVEGTSNPNLYWYRQAAGRGLQLLFYSVGIGQISSEVPQNLSASRPQDRQFILSSKKLLLSDSGFYLCAWPGQGGNEQFFGPGTRLTVL.